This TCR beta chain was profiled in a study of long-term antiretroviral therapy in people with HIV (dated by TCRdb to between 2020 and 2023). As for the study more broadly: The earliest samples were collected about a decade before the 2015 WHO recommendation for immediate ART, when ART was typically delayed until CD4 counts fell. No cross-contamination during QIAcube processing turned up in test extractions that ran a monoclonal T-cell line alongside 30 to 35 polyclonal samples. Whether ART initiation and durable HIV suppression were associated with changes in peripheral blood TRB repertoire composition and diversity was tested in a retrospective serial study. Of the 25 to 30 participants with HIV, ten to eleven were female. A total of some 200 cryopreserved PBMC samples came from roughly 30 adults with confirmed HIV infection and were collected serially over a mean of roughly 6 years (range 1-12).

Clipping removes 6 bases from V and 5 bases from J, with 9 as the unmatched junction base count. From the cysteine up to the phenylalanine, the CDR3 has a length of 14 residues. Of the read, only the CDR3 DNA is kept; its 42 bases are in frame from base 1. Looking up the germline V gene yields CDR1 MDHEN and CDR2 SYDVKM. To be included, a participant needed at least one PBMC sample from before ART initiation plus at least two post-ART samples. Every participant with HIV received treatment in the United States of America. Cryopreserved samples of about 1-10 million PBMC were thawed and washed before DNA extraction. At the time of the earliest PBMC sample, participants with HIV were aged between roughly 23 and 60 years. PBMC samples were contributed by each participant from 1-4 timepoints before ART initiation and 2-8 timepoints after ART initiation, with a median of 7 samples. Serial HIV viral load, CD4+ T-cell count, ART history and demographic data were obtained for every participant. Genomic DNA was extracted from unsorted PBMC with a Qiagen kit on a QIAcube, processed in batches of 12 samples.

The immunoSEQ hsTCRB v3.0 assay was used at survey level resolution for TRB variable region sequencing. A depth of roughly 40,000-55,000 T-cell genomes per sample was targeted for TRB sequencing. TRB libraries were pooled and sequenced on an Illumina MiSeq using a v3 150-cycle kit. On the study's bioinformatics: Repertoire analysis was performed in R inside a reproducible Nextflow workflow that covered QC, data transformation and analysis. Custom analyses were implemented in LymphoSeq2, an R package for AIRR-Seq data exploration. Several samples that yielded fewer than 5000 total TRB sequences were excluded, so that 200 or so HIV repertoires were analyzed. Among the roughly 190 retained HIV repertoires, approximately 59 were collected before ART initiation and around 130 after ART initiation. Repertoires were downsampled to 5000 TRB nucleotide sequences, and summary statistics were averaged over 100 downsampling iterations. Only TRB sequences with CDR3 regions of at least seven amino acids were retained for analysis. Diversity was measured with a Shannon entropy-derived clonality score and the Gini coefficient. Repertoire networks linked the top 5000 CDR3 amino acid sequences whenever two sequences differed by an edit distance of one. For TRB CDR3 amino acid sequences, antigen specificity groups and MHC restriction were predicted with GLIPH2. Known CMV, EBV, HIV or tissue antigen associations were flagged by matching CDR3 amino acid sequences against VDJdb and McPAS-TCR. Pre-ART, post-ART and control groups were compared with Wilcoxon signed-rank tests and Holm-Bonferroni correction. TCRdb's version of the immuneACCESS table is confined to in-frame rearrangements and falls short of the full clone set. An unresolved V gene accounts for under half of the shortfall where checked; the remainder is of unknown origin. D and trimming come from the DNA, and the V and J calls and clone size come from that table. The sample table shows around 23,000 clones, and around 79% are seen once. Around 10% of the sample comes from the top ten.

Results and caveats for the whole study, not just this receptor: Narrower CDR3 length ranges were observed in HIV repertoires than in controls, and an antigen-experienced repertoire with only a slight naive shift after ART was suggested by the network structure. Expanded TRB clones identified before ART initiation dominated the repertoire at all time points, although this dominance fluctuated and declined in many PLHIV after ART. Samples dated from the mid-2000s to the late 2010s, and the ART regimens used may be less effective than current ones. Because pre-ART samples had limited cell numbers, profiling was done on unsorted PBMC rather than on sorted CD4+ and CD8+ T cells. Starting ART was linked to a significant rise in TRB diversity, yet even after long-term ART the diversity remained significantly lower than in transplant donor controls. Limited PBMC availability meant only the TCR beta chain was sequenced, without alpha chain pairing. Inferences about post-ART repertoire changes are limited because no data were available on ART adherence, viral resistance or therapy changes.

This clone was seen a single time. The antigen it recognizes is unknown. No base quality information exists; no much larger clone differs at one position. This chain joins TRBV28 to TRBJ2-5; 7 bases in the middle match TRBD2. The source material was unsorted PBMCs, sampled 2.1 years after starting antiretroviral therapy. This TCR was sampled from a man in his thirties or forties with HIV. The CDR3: CASRGLGRSETQYF. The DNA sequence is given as TGTGCCAGCAGGGGACTCGGGAGGTCGGAGACCCAGTACTTC.